The next 13 T cell receptor beta chains were all read from a single sample in a study of blood T cell repertoires in COVID-19. Using immunoSEQ multiplex PCR, the repertoire was profiled, and TCRdb retains in-frame clones only, with some absent. Here the sample spans thousands of clones, over 70% being singletons. The sequenced material came from peripheral blood. These TCRs come from a human donor in a cohort sampled during active COVID-19.

V gene TRBV6-5 combines with J gene TRBJ2-7; 7 bases map to TRBD2. The trim removed 7 bases at V and 2 bases at J, leaving 11 bases unmatched. CDR1 is MNHEY and CDR2 is SVGAGI in the germline V gene. CDR3 size: 15 residues. The CDR3 coding sequence is TGTGCCAGCACCCCCTTCTGGGACTACCCCTACGAGCAGTACTTC. Protein product: CASTPFWDYPYEQYF.

The chain employs TRBV19 and TRBJ1-5; weak D call: TRBD1 (5 bases). The germline CDR1 and CDR2 sequences are LNHDA and SQIVND (reference sequence). The V and J ends lost 5 bases and 5 bases respectively, with 10 bases between them. The CDR3 runs 13 residues. The CDR3 reads CASSARQYQPQHF. CDR3 DNA sequence: TGTGCCAGTAGTGCTCGACAGTATCAGCCCCAGCATTTT.

The chain is built from TRBV9 and TRBJ1-6, with a possible D match to TRBD1 (6 bases). CDR1 SGDLS and CDR2 YYNGEE come from the germline V gene. This CDR3 comprises 16 residues. The V end lost 7 bases, the J end lost 13 bases, and 27 bases lay between the germline ends. This chain's CDR3 is CASARDPQGGRLPLHF. CDR3 nucleotide sequence: TGTGCCAGCGCCCGCGACCCGCAAGGGGGACGTTTGCCCCTCCACTTT.

A single count supports this clone. V and J are TRBV20-1 and TRBJ2-7; D not resolved. Looked up from germline, CDR1 is DFQATT and CDR2 is SNEGSKA (reference sequence). The CDR3 runs 11 residues. Trimming shortened V by 3 bases and J by 7 bases, and 10 bases separated the two germline ends. The DNA for the CDR3 is TGCAGTGCTAGTGCCTCGAGAGAGCAGTACTTC. This sequence encodes CSASASREQYF.

The chain links TRBV28 to TRBJ2-1, with 8 bases matching TRBD1. J lost 3 bases, V lost 6 bases, and 4 bases had no gene match. This CDR3 has 14 amino acids. Germline loops: CDR1 MDHEN, CDR2 SYDVKM. This CDR3 reads CASRTDRVYNEQFF. The CDR3 coding sequence is TGTGCCAGCAGGACGGACAGGGTCTACAATGAGCAGTTCTTC.

The V and J genes are TRBV5-1 and TRBJ2-1, with a possible D match to TRBD2 (6 bases). Trimming took 4 bases from V and 1 from J, leaving 12 bases between them. The CDR3 has 15 amino acids. CDR1 SGHRS and CDR2 YFSETQ come from the germline V gene. CDR3 nucleotides: TGCGCCAGCAGCCTCGGGAGCGCTTCCTACAATGAGCAGTTCTTC. It specifies CASSLGSASYNEQFF.

The chain is built from TRBV5-1 and TRBJ1-6; D remains unclear. V was shortened by 0 bases and J by 5 bases, with 6 bases between the two germline ends. Germline lookup yields CDR1 SGHRS and CDR2 YFSETQ. The CDR3 length is 14 residues. DNA of the CDR3: TGCGCCAGCAGCTTGGGCAGAAATAATTCACCCCTCCACTTT. Translated, it gives CASSLGRNNSPLHF.

This sequence joins TRBV29-1 and TRBJ1-2; TRBD1 matches at 7 bases. J lost 7 bases, V lost 7 bases, and 18 bases had no gene match. The germline V gene encodes CDR1 SQVTM and CDR2 ANQGSEA. This CDR3 comprises 15 residues. CDR3 loop: CSAKIWGQGDSGYTF. DNA of the CDR3: TGCAGCGCAAAGATTTGGGGTCAGGGGGATAGTGGCTACACCTTC.

This clone was counted only a few times. The genes are TRBV11-2 and TRBJ2-5; possible D gene TRBD2, 6 bases. CDR1 and CDR2 (germline): SGHAT, FQNNGV. This CDR3 is 15 amino acids long. Deletions cut 0 bases from V and 5 bases from J, with 13 bases between. CDR3 sequence (DNA): TGTGCCAGCAGCTTAGAGGGGGGTTTCCCGGAGACCCAGTACTTC. Protein: CASSLEGGFPETQYF.

This clone was detected only once. The rearrangement uses TRBV27 and TRBJ2-1; the match to TRBD2 covers 10 bases. V lost 7 bases, J lost 6 bases, and 9 bases stayed unmatched. CDR1 MNHEY and CDR2 SMNVEV come from the germline V gene (reference sequence). The CDR3 runs 15 residues. CDR3 DNA: TGTGCCAGCACACCCCCTAGCGGGGGTTTCAATGAGCAGTTCTTC. The encoded protein is CASTPPSGGFNEQFF.

Only a few counts were recorded for this clone. This chain links TRBV2 with TRBJ2-3; D might be TRBD2 (6 bases). Germline V lookup: CDR1 SNHLY, CDR2 FYNNEI. There are 17 residues in the CDR3. Trimming removed 0 bases at V and 0 bases at J, with 13 bases between. The CDR3 DNA reads as TGTGCCAGCAGTGAAGCGGGTTTCGGGACTAGCACAGATACGCAGTATTTT. Amino acid sequence: CASSEAGFGTSTDTQYF.

The chain links TRBV11-3 to TRBJ2-5, with TRBD1 matching over 7 bases. V gave up 6 bases and J gave up 7 bases; unmatched junction bases: 5. The CDR3 runs 12 residues. Germline V gene data show CDR1 as SGHNT and CDR2 as YENEEA. The DNA of the CDR3 is TGTGCCAGCAGGGCGACAGGGCCGACCCAGTACTTC. Translating gives CASRATGPTQYF.

This clone rates as large. The V gene is TRBV5-6, the J gene TRBJ1-6, with 8 positions matching TRBD1. From germline, CDR1 is SGHDT and CDR2 YYEEEE. With 4 bases clipped from V and 7 bases from J, the junction kept 7 bases outside the gene matches. This CDR3 comprises 15 residues. The CDR3 DNA is TGTGCCAGCAGCACAGGACAGGGAGAGAATTCACCCCTCCACTTT. Translation: CASSTGQGENSPLHF. Full variable domain (missing parts from reference TRBV5-6 and TRBJ1-6): DAGVTQSPTHLIKTRGQQVTLRCSPKSGHDTVSWYQQALGQGPQFIFQYYEEEERQRGNFPDRFSGHQFPNYSSELNVNALLLGDSALYLCASSTGQGENSPLHFGNGTRLTVT.